This TCR beta chain is from a study of cytomegalovirus exposure and HLA in healthy donors. Study conclusions and caveats: As was reported, the classifier diagnosed cytomegalovirus status with high specificity and sensitivity. A later analysis showed TCR association rates differing by HLA locus, peaking at DRB1 and lowest at HLA-C.

PCR was performed using 60 Vbeta and 13 Jbeta primers. Here immunoSEQ multiplex PCR was the method, and the copy in TCRdb shows in-frame clones only, minus some. The repertoire holds some 120,000 clones, with roughly 80% as singletons. CDR1 and CDR2 from the germline V gene are MDHEN and SYDVKM. The CDR3 is 17 residues long. V shed 4 bases, J shed 4 bases, and the junction held 13 bases outside the gene matches. With respect to this clone: The antigen is not known.

The clonotype originates from a man in his forties in good health and CMV-seronegative. Sequencing was done on a sample of PBMCs. The chain combines TRBV28 with TRBJ1-5, with TRBD1 identical over 7 bases. The CDR3 sequence: CASSWGQNVIPNQPQHF. In DNA form, the CDR3 reads TGTGCCAGCAGTTGGGGACAGAACGTTATTCCGAATCAGCCCCAGCATTTT.